One sample yielded the 26 T cell receptor beta chains listed below, sequenced in a study of spatial heterogeneity in lung cancer. One entry per CDR3 protein results from TCRdb running MiXCR on the 5' RACE reads. The data show about 52,000 distinct CDR3 sequences, with more than 6.5% seen just once and around 38% held by the top ten. Time point meaning: blood at routine non-recurrence follow-up after resection. Whole RNA, which was extracted from tumor, nontumor lung tissue or frozen PBMC, was sequenced without any cell sorting. Sequences were derived from PBMCs, sampled at follow-up. The receptors derive from a female donor with early-stage non-small cell lung cancer.

This clonotype was seen repeatedly, ten times or more. This chain links TRBV5-1 with TRBJ2-1, with D possibly being TRBD2 (7 bases). The CDR3 is 16 amino acids. CDR1 is SGHRS and CDR2 is YFSETQ in the germline V gene. V was pared by 2 bases and J by 1 base, with 13 bases between. CDR3 loop: CASSFAGGPSYNEQFF. CDR3 nucleotides: TGCGCCAGCAGCTTCGCCGGGGGGCCTTCCTACAATGAGCAGTTCTTC.

This clonotype has at least ten counts. V is TRBV3-1 and J is TRBJ2-7, with TRBD1 matching 8 bases. Germline-derived CDR1 and CDR2 are LGHDT and YNNKEL (reference sequence). The CDR3 loop spans 15 amino acids. With 5 bases clipped from V and 2 bases from J, the junction kept 8 bases outside the gene matches. CDR3 sequence reads: CASSYRDRRPYEQYF. The DNA of the CDR3 is TGTGCCAGCAGCTATCGGGACAGGAGGCCCTACGAGCAGTACTTC.

This clonotype was found a few times. As DNA, the CDR3 is TGTGCCAGCAGTTACGGAAAAGATACGCAGTATTTT. Its protein is CASSYGKDTQYF. The genes are TRBV6-5 and TRBJ2-3; D call uncertain. The CDR3 is made up of 12 amino acids. V lost 2 bases to trimming and J lost 5 bases, with 5 bases between them. Germline CDR1 and CDR2: MNHEY and SVGAGI.

This clonotype was seen only a few times. The rearrangement uses TRBV4-1 and TRBJ1-3, with D unresolved. V shed 1 base and J shed 6 bases, with 13 bases lying between them. The CDR3 is made up of 15 amino acids. From germline, CDR1 is MGHRA and CDR2 YSYEKL. CDR3 sequence reads: CASSQGAGKENTIYF. DNA for the CDR3: TGCGCCAGCAGCCAAGGGGCAGGTAAAGAAAACACCATATATTTT.

The chain joins TRBV5-1 to TRBJ2-1, with 12 bases identical to TRBD2. This CDR3 comprises 18 residues. Per the germline V gene, CDR1 is SGHRS and CDR2 is YFSETQ. V was pared by 0 bases and J by 3 bases, with 7 bases of the junction left unmatched. In DNA, the CDR3 is TGCGCCAGCAGCTTGGACCCTAGCGGGGGGGCTCTCTACAATGAGCAGTTCTTC. Amino acid sequence: CASSLDPSGGALYNEQFF.

This clonotype occurred many times. This rearrangement joins TRBV5-5 to TRBJ2-6; 7 bases align to TRBD1. CDR1 and CDR2 (germline): SGHKS, YYEKEE (reference sequence). V lost 0 bases and J lost 0; bases outside the gene matches: 3. This CDR3 spans 17 amino acids. The CDR3 loop reads CASSLGGGLSGANVLTF. CDR3 DNA sequence: TGTGCCAGCAGCTTGGGAGGGGGCCTCTCTGGGGCCAACGTCCTGACTTTC.

The chain carries TRBV5-1 and TRBJ2-7; 10 bases align to TRBD1. V lost 3 bases and J lost 6; bases outside the gene matches: 15. The CDR3 spans 17 residues. Germline V lookup: CDR1 SGHRS, CDR2 YFSETQ. CDR3 protein: CASSSPTGGGFSGEQYF. CDR3 DNA sequence: TGCGCCAGCAGCTCACCGACAGGGGGCGGTTTTTCGGGCGAGCAGTACTTC.

The table lists this clonotype with many counts. In DNA form, the CDR3 reads TGTGCCAGCAGCTTGTCTCAGGGGAGCACTGAAGCTTTCTTT. Residues: CASSLSQGSTEAFF. The V and J genes are TRBV7-3 and TRBJ1-1; the D gene is possibly TRBD1 (6 bases). V lost 3 bases to trimming and J lost 4 bases, with 12 bases between them. Germline CDR1 and CDR2: SGHTA and FQGTGA. CDR3 size: 14 residues. Combining the CDR3 with reference TRBV7-3 and TRBJ1-1 gives the whole variable domain GAGVSQTPSNKVTEKGKYVELRCDPISGHTALYWYRQSLGQGPEFLIYFQGTGAADDSGLPNDRFFAVRPEGSVSTLKIQRTERGDSAVYLCASSLSQGSTEAFFGQGTRLTVV.

Points on this clonotype: The CDR3 end shows no conserved phenylalanine or tryptophan, and so a read error is likely. J is TRBJ2-2 and V is TRBV7-2, with D possibly matching TRBD2 (6 bases). V gave up 5 bases and J gave up 6 bases, with 16 bases separating them. The V gene's germline CDR1 is SGHTA and CDR2 FQGNSA. The CDR3 is 15 residues long. CDR3 amino acids: CASSPPEWRAGELFL. CDR3 coding DNA: TGTGCCAGCAGCCCCCCCGAGTGGAGGGCCGGGGAGCTGTTTCTT.

By share of the sample, this clonotype is medium-sized (0.01 to 0.1%). The chain has TRBV12-3 or TRBV12-4 and TRBJ1-4; D is unclear. The CDR3 totals 18 residues. V was shortened by 1 base and J by 6 bases, with 21 bases between the two germline ends. DNA for the CDR3: TGTGCCAGCAGTTTAGGTAAAGTTCCGGGCGTTTTGGATGAAAAACTGTTTTTT. Its translation is CASSLGKVPGVLDEKLFF.

This clonotype was counted between two and nine times. The gene calls are TRBV7-2 and TRBJ2-7; D unclear. The CDR3 loop spans 13 amino acids. V was cut by 4 bases and J by 1 base, with 8 bases left in between. Per germline, CDR1 SGHTA and CDR2 FQGNSA. CDR3 DNA sequence: TGTGCCAGCAGCTCGGCCAGATCCTACGAGCAGTACTTC. Encoded protein: CASSSARSYEQYF.

V gene TRBV27 combines with J gene TRBJ2-1; 9 bases fit TRBD1. The CDR3 extends over 13 amino acids. Trimming removed 8 bases from V and 6 bases from J; junction bases left unmatched: 5. Germline CDR1 MNHEY, CDR2 SMNVEV (reference sequence). Here the CDR3 reads CASRETGGNEQFF. CDR3 DNA: TGTGCCAGCCGTGAGACAGGGGGCAATGAGCAGTTCTTC.

The table lists this clonotype with a few counts. V gene TRBV6-5 combines with J gene TRBJ1-1; TRBD1 might be the D (6 bases). Trimming left V 6 bases short and J 0 bases short, with 14 bases between. The CDR3 length is 15 residues. Germline V lookup: CDR1 MNHEY, CDR2 SVGAGI. The chain's CDR3 is CASRLDRTMNTEAFF. CDR3 DNA: TGTGCCAGCAGGCTCGACAGGACCATGAACACTGAAGCTTTCTTT.

The V call is TRBV4-3, the J call TRBJ1-6; TRBD1 matches at 7 bases. Germline V gene data show CDR1 as LGHNA and CDR2 as YSLEER. The CDR3 length is 15 residues. V trimming: 1 base; J trimming: 9 bases; junction bases outside the gene matches: 6. This CDR3 reads CASSQAGTATSPLHF. CDR3 DNA: TGCGCCAGCAGCCAAGCCGGGACAGCGACTTCACCCCTCCACTTT.

V gene TRBV24-1 combines with J gene TRBJ1-5; D not certain. The CDR3 is 15 amino acids. The V gene lost 3 bases and the J gene lost 6 bases, with 14 bases spanning the gap. Looked up from germline, CDR1 is KGHDR and CDR2 is SFDVKD. Here the CDR3 reads CATSDRPMGSQPQHF. The CDR3 bases are TGTGCCACCAGTGATCGCCCAATGGGGAGTCAGCCCCAGCATTTT.

The rearrangement uses TRBV20-1 and TRBJ2-7, with a weak D call TRBD1 (6 bases). CDR3 length: 16 residues. The germline gives CDR1 DFQATT, CDR2 SNEGSKA (reference sequence). The ends were cut back, 1 base at V and 2 bases at J, with 18 bases in the middle. The CDR3 sequence is CSARGFGTSRTYEQYF. The CDR3 DNA follows: TGCAGTGCTAGAGGTTTCGGGACATCGAGGACCTACGAGCAGTACTTC.

In this sample, this clonotype turned up many times. V usage is TRBV5-5 and J usage is TRBJ2-5; 10 nucleotides agree with TRBD1. The J segment lost 4 bases and the V segment lost 0 bases, leaving 12 bases of the junction unmatched. This CDR3 has 18 residues. Germline values: CDR1 SGHKS, CDR2 YYEKEE (reference sequence). The CDR3 DNA reads as TGTGCCAGCAGCTTGGGCCGCTCGGGACAGGGGCGGGGAGAGACCCAGTACTTC. Residues: CASSLGRSGQGRGETQYF.

This clonotype was seen more than once but under ten times. This sequence joins TRBV19 and TRBJ2-1; D is possibly TRBD1 or TRBD2 (6 bases each). The CDR3 contains 14 residues. The germline V gene encodes CDR1 LNHDA and CDR2 SQIVND (reference sequence). V gave up 5 bases and J gave up 4 bases, with 12 bases separating them. CDR3 DNA sequence: TGTGCCAGTAGTGGAGGGACACTTTACAATGAGCAGTTCTTC. This sequence encodes CASSGGTLYNEQFF.

This clonotype showed up many times. The chain couples TRBV10-3 to TRBJ1-4; TRBD1 is a possible D gene (6 bases). V lost 4 bases and J lost 8, with 14 bases in between. This CDR3 is built from 14 residues. Germline V gives CDR1 ENHRY, CDR2 SYGVKD. The CDR3 region is CAISATGGEEKLFF. In DNA form, the CDR3 reads TGTGCCATCAGTGCAACGGGGGGCGAAGAAAAACTGTTTTTT.

There are many counts of this clonotype. This rearrangement joins TRBV10-3 to TRBJ2-3; the D gene could be TRBD1 or TRBD2 (5 bases each). Trimming took 2 bases from V and 1 from J, leaving 10 bases between them. Per germline, CDR1 ENHRY and CDR2 SYGVKD. This CDR3 has 15 residues. CDR3 sequence (DNA): TGTGCCATCAGTGAGCCTGGGGGAGGCACAGATACGCAGTATTTT. It is translated as CAISEPGGGTDTQYF.

Note on this clonotype: A single base separates this from a much larger clone, so it may be a read error. The V and J genes are TRBV19 and TRBJ2-7; 10 positions match TRBD2. CDR1 LNHDA and CDR2 SQIVND come from the germline V gene (reference sequence). The CDR3 is 14 amino acids. For the CDR3, the DNA is TGTGTCAGCGGGAGGGCATTAGGGTCCTACGAGCAGTACTTC. Protein sequence: CVSGRALGSYEQYF. Looking up the rest from reference TRBV19 and TRBJ2-7 gives the full variable domain: DGGITQSPKYLFRKEGQNVTLSCEQNLNHDAMYWYRQDPGQGLRLIYYSQIVNDFQKGDIAEGYSVSREKKESFPLTVTSAQKNPTAFYLCVSGRALGSYEQYFGPGTRLTVT.

This clonotype came up a few times. The rearrangement uses TRBV10-3 and TRBJ2-3; 8 bases map to TRBD2. The germline CDR1 and CDR2 sequences are ENHRY and SYGVKD. J gave up 6 bases and V 0 bases, and 11 bases lay outside the gene matches. The CDR3 runs 17 residues. The CDR3 DNA follows: TGTGCCATCAGTGAGTCGAATAGCGGGGTTTCTGCGGATACGCAGTATTTT. This encodes CAISESNSGVSADTQYF.

This clonotype was counted many times. V is TRBV6-1 and J is TRBJ1-4; TRBD1 is a possible D gene (5 bases). Trimming removed 7 bases from V and 5 bases from J, with 8 bases in between. CDR1 is MNHNS, CDR2 SASEGT, per germline. CDR3 size: 12 residues. The CDR3 DNA follows: TGTGCCAGCATCCGGGGGAATGAAAAACTGTTTTTT. Residues: CASIRGNEKLFF.

This clonotype was seen ten or more times. CDR3 coding DNA: TGTGCCAGCAGAGGTATACTAGAGCGCACCGGGGAGCTGTTTTTT. This sequence encodes CASRGILERTGELFF. The rearrangement links TRBV12-3 or TRBV12-4 to TRBJ2-2, with D perhaps TRBD2 (5 bases). V lost 6 bases and J 4 bases, leaving 15 bases between the germline ends. The CDR3 is 15 amino acids.

This clonotype was detected ten times or more. The chain has TRBV5-4 and TRBJ1-2; D uncertain. The germline V gene encodes CDR1 SGHNT and CDR2 YYREEE (reference sequence). V was clipped by 4 bases and J by 7 bases, with 23 bases between them. The CDR3 length is 16 residues. The CDR3, as DNA: TGTGCCAGCAGCGGCTCGGAAGGCTCCCCCCTGGGTGGCTACACCTTC. Its protein product is CASSGSEGSPLGGYTF.

This clonotype has a handful of counts. The chain is built from TRBV24-1 and TRBJ2-5, with D perhaps matching TRBD1 or TRBD2 (5 bases each). Germline V gene lookup returns CDR1 KGHDR and CDR2 SFDVKD. This CDR3 comprises 14 residues. V was trimmed by 3 bases and J by 2 bases, leaving 9 bases between them. DNA of the CDR3: TGTGCCACCAGTGATACTGGGGGTCAAGAGACCCAGTACTTC. Its protein product is CATSDTGGQETQYF.